This T cell receptor beta chain is drawn from a study of control samples from healthy donors and cancer patients. Germline-derived CDR1 and CDR2 are SEHNR and FQNEAQ (reference sequence). The CDR3 covers 13 residues. V was shortened by 5 bases and J by 2 bases, with 9 bases between the two germline ends. The assay was immunoSEQ multiplex PCR, and TCRdb's table has in-frame clones only and misses some. The table records tens of thousands of clones, nearly 90% of them present only once. This receptor was obtained from a man between 50 and 59 years old in good health. The sequencing sample was made of blood. The genes are TRBV7-9 and TRBJ2-5; D is undetermined. CDR3: CASSPSLQETQYF. The CDR3 DNA reads TGTGCCAGCAGCCCATCACTGCAAGAGACCCAGTACTTC.